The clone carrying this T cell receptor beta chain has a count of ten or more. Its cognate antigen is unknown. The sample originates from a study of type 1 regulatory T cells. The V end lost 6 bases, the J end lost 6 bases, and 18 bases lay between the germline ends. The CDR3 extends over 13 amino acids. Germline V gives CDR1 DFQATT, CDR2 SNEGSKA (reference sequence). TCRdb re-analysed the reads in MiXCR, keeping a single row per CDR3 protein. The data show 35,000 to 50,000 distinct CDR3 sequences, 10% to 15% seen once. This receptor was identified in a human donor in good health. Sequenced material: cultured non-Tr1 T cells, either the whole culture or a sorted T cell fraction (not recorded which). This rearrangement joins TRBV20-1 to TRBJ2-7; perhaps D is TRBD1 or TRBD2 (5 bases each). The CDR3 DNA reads TGCAGTGCCCTGGGTCAGGGAGTAAGCGAGCAGTACTTC. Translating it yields CSALGQGVSEQYF.